These 25 T cell receptor beta chains were sequenced from one sample in a study of CD8 T cells in ankylosing spondylitis. From the 5' RACE reads, TCRdb called clonotypes with MiXCR, one entry per CDR3 protein. The sample lists 130,000 or so distinct CDR3 sequences, about an eighth occurring once. Sequencing input: blood, either unsorted or a sorted T cell fraction (not recorded which). The receptors stem from a female donor with ankylosing spondylitis or in good health (not recorded which).

This clonotype was observed many times. CDR3 amino acids: CASSPFGAPVSYNEQFF. CDR3 sequence (DNA): TGTGCCAGCAGCCCCTTTGGGGCTCCTGTATCCTACAATGAGCAGTTCTTC. The chain employs TRBV7-2 and TRBJ2-1; possibly TRBD1 for D (5 bases). Germline V gives CDR1 SGHTA, CDR2 FQGNSA. CDR3 length: 17 amino acids. V was pared by 5 bases and J by 1 base, with 18 bases between. Together with reference TRBV7-2 and TRBJ2-1, the CDR3 gives the full variable domain: GAGVSQSPSNKVTEKGKDVELRCDPISGHTALYWYRQSLGQGLEFLIYFQGNSAPDKSGLPSDRFSAERTGGSVSTLTIQRTQQEDSAVYLCASSPFGAPVSYNEQFFGPGTRLTVL.

This clonotype was recorded many times. The CDR3, as DNA: TGCGCCAGCAGCTCACGCACGTTCTACGAGCAGTACTTC. This codes for CASSSRTFYEQYF. This chain joins TRBV5-1 and TRBJ2-7; D call uncertain. Germline V gene lookup returns CDR1 SGHRS and CDR2 YFSETQ. The V and J ends lost 3 bases and 3 bases respectively, with 10 bases between them. The CDR3 has 13 amino acids.

The chain has TRBV28 and TRBJ1-6, with D tentatively TRBD1 (6 bases). Trimming stripped 7 bases from V and 7 bases from J, with 14 bases between. CDR1 and CDR2 from the germline V gene are MDHEN and SYDVKM. The CDR3 totals 14 residues. The CDR3 nucleotides are TGTGCCAGCACCAAGGGGGGGCAGAATTCACCCCTCCACTTT. It specifies CASTKGGQNSPLHF.

On this clonotype itself: A read error may produce the germline difference seen at one junction end. J is TRBJ1-4 and V is TRBV7-8; TRBD1 matches 8 bases. The CDR3 runs to 14 residues. Germline V gene sequence: CDR1 SGHVS, CDR2 FQNEAQ. This CDR3 reads CASRRDRGGEKLLF. Written as DNA, the CDR3 is TGTGCCAGCAGACGAGACAGGGGAGGTGAAAAACTGCTTTTT.

This clonotype was observed at least ten times. The V and J genes are TRBV29-1 and TRBJ1-1, with D perhaps matching TRBD1 (5 bases). Germline V lookup: CDR1 SQVTM, CDR2 ANQGSEA. This CDR3 spans 13 amino acids. Trimming pared 4 bases from V and 5 bases from J, leaving 14 bases between. CDR3 sequence: CSVGGAGMTEAFF. CDR3 sequence (DNA): TGCAGCGTTGGAGGGGCGGGTATGACTGAAGCTTTCTTT.

This clonotype showed up many times. The V and J genes are TRBV19 and TRBJ1-2; no definite D call. The CDR3 sequence is 13 residues long. Trimming removed 2 bases from V and 8 bases from J, with 12 bases in between. The V gene's germline CDR1 is LNHDA and CDR2 SQIVND (reference sequence). Written as DNA, the CDR3 is TGTGCCAGTAGTATAAGGAGGGCGCGAGGCTACACCTTC. Residues: CASSIRRARGYTF.

This clonotype was observed a handful of times. This chain connects TRBV20-1 to TRBJ2-7; 10 bases match TRBD2. V shed 1 base, J shed 6 bases, and the junction held 6 bases outside the gene matches. The germline gives CDR1 DFQATT, CDR2 SNEGSKA (reference sequence). This CDR3 is built from 14 residues. The CDR3 DNA reads TGCAGTGCTAGAGTGGGTAGCGGGGGGTCCGAGCAGTACTTC. It translates to CSARVGSGGSEQYF.

This clonotype was seen repeatedly, ten times or more. J is TRBJ1-1 and V is TRBV7-8, with D possibly matching TRBD1 (5 bases). Trimming removed 4 bases from V and 6 bases from J, with 18 bases in between. The CDR3 consists of 15 residues. Germline assignment: CDR1 SGHVS and CDR2 FQNEAQ. In DNA form, the CDR3 reads TGTGCCAGCAGCTCTTCGGGAAGGACATCCCCTGAAGCTTTCTTT. Amino acid sequence: CASSSSGRTSPEAFF.

For this clonotype: A much larger clone lies one base from this, so it may be a read error. This chain uses TRBV27 with TRBJ1-2, with 7 bases lining up with TRBD1. This CDR3 is 14 amino acids long. CDR1 is MNHEY, CDR2 SMNVEV, per germline (reference sequence). The CDR3, as DNA: TGTGCCAGCAGTCGACAGGGAACCAACTATGGCGACACCTTC. Translating it yields CASSRQGTNYGDTF.

The CDR3 region is CSANGDNEQFF. In DNA, the CDR3 is TGCAGTGCTAATGGAGACAATGAGCAGTTCTTC. This sequence joins TRBV20-1 and TRBJ2-1; the D is unclear. This CDR3 contains 11 residues. V was clipped by 4 bases and J by 5 bases, with 6 bases between them. Germline V gene sequence: CDR1 DFQATT, CDR2 SNEGSKA (reference sequence).

This clonotype was counted ten times or more. The chain carries TRBV5-1 and TRBJ2-3; D not resolved. Germline CDR1 SGHRS, CDR2 YFSETQ. Trimming removed 2 bases from V and 4 bases from J, with 11 bases in between. There are 14 residues in the CDR3. The CDR3 spells CASSLTLMSDTQYF. The CDR3 nucleotides are TGCGCCAGCAGCTTAACACTCATGTCAGATACGCAGTATTTT.

The V gene is TRBV29-1, the J gene TRBJ2-2; tentative D call: TRBD1 (6 bases). V was clipped by 7 bases and J by 4 bases, with 13 bases between them. The V gene's germline CDR1 is SQVTM and CDR2 ANQGSEA. The CDR3 totals 13 residues. CDR3 nucleotide sequence: TGCAGCGCCGAAGACAGGTTCACCGGGGAGCTGTTTTTT. Translating gives CSAEDRFTGELFF.

This clonotype was counted ten times or more. V gene TRBV7-2 combines with J gene TRBJ2-7, with D possibly TRBD1 on 5 matching bases. Deletions cut 5 bases from V and 3 bases from J, with 14 bases between. The CDR3 is made up of 14 amino acids. Germline values: CDR1 SGHTA, CDR2 FQGNSA. DNA for the CDR3: TGTGCCAGCAGCCCCGCGATCAGGGACTACGAGCAGTACTTC. Its translation: CASSPAIRDYEQYF.

On this clonotype: A much larger clone differs by one base, so this may be a read error. The chain recombines TRBV4-1 with TRBJ1-1, with D uncertain. This CDR3 is 14 amino acids long. The germline V and J ends were trimmed by 4 bases and 3 bases, with 12 bases remaining between them. Germline-derived CDR1 and CDR2 are MGHRA and YSYEKL. CDR3 sequence: CASSPGLGYTEAFF. In DNA form, the CDR3 reads TGCGCCAGCAGCCCCGGCCTGGGCTACACTGAAGCTTTCTTT.

This clonotype has a handful of counts. The chain is built from TRBV29-1 and TRBJ2-2; D is possibly TRBD1 or TRBD2 (7 bases each). Per germline, CDR1 SQVTM and CDR2 ANQGSEA. This CDR3 is 16 amino acids long. The V and J ends lost 7 bases and 2 bases respectively, with 20 bases between them. CDR3 DNA sequence: TGCAGCGCCCAGGGGGAGCGGGGTCTTAACACCGGGGAGCTGTTTTTT. It translates to CSAQGERGLNTGELFF.

This clonotype was seen at least ten times. Here the CDR3 reads CSASPTLNEQFF. As DNA, the CDR3 is TGCAGTGCTAGCCCTACACTCAATGAGCAGTTCTTC. The gene calls are TRBV20-1 and TRBJ2-1, with D unclear. V lost 3 bases and J lost 6, with 9 bases in between. There are 12 residues in the CDR3. Germline lookup yields CDR1 DFQATT and CDR2 SNEGSKA (reference sequence).

This clonotype was counted at least ten times. The chain joins TRBV5-1 to TRBJ2-5, with 10 positions matching TRBD2. V shed 4 bases, J shed 4 bases, and the junction held 10 bases outside the gene matches. Germline CDR1 is SGHRS and CDR2 is YFSETQ. The CDR3 sequence is 16 residues long. The CDR3, as DNA: TGCGCCAGCAGCACGTCTCTAGCGGGAGCTCGAGAGACCCAGTACTTC. This sequence encodes CASSTSLAGARETQYF.

The chain combines TRBV15 with TRBJ1-1; TRBD1 is a possible D gene (5 bases). Germline CDR1 LNHNV, CDR2 YYDKDF (reference sequence). Deletions cut 4 bases from V and 8 bases from J, with 11 bases between. The CDR3 has 12 amino acids. The CDR3 reads CATSKPRGEAFF. The DNA for the CDR3 is TGTGCCACCAGCAAACCCCGGGGGGAAGCTTTCTTT.

This clonotype was observed at least ten times. This chain links TRBV5-1 with TRBJ1-6, with D unclear. Germline lookup yields CDR1 SGHRS and CDR2 YFSETQ. V lost 0 bases, J lost 4 bases, and 5 bases lay in between. The CDR3 length is 14 residues. CDR3 region: CASSLGDYNSPLHF. CDR3 in DNA: TGCGCCAGCAGCTTGGGGGATTATAATTCACCCCTCCACTTT.

Comments on this clonotype: Being one base from a much bigger clone, this may be a read error. J is TRBJ1-4 and V is TRBV7-9; D might be TRBD1 (5 bases). There are 16 residues in the CDR3. CDR1 and CDR2 (germline): SEHNR, FQNEAQ (reference sequence). V lost 5 bases and J lost 5, with 18 bases in between. CDR3 sequence: CASSVGLGRLNEKLFF. The CDR3 DNA follows: TGTGCCAGCAGCGTGGGACTCGGGCGTCTCAATGAAAAACTGTTTTTT. Together with reference TRBV7-9 and TRBJ1-4, the CDR3 gives the full variable domain: DTGVSQNPRHKITKRGQNVTFRCDPISEHNRLYWYRQTLGQGPEFLTYFQNEAQLEKSRLLSDRFSAERPKGSFSTLEIQRTEQGDSAMYLCASSVGLGRLNEKLFFGSGTQLSVL.

This clonotype was found many times. The chain carries TRBV12-3 or TRBV12-4 and TRBJ1-1; D gene ambiguous. V lost 4 bases and J 3 bases, leaving 12 bases between the germline ends. CDR3 length: 14 residues. The CDR3 nucleotides read TGTGCCAGCAGTTATCCCAACGAGGACACTGAAGCTTTCTTT. Residues: CASSYPNEDTEAFF.

Of note for this clonotype: This sequence may be a read error, since a much larger clone differs from it by one base. The chain employs TRBV3-1 and TRBJ2-7; D possibly corresponds to TRBD1 (5 bases). V lost 0 bases and J 7 bases, leaving 10 bases between the germline ends. CDR1 is LGHDT, CDR2 YNNKEL, per germline (reference sequence). CDR3 length equals 13 residues. DNA of the CDR3: TGTGCCAGCAGCCAAGAGGTAGGGGAAGAGCAGTACTTC. Protein sequence: CASSQEVGEEQYF.

This chain uses TRBV19 with TRBJ2-1; the D gene could be TRBD1 or TRBD2 (5 bases each). V lost 9 bases, J lost 1 base, and 19 bases lay in between. The germline CDR1 and CDR2 sequences are LNHDA and SQIVND (reference sequence). The CDR3 runs to 16 residues. CDR3 bases: TGTGCCAGCAGAGGGACGAGGGCTAGGTCCTACAATGAGCAGTTCTTC. Protein product: CASRGTRARSYNEQFF.

This clonotype was picked up many times. The chain uses TRBV20-1 and TRBJ2-3; a possible D gene is TRBD2 (5 bases). CDR3 size: 15 residues. V was clipped by 0 bases and J by 4 bases, with 14 bases between them. Per germline, CDR1 DFQATT and CDR2 SNEGSKA (reference sequence). This chain's CDR3 is CSAREDSLGADTQYF. As DNA, the CDR3 is TGCAGTGCTAGAGAGGACTCCCTCGGCGCAGATACGCAGTATTTT.

About this clonotype itself: This may be a read error, as it is one base from a much larger clone. The chain uses TRBV5-1 and TRBJ2-5, with 10 bases identical to TRBD2. The CDR3 runs to 15 residues. The ends lost 7 bases at V and 9 bases at J; junction bases unmatched: 15. Germline V CDR1 and CDR2: SGHRS, YFSETQ. This chain's CDR3 is CASYTSSGRGGAQYF. The CDR3, as DNA: TGCGCCAGCTATACTTCTAGCGGGAGAGGTGGGGCCCAGTACTTC. Using reference TRBV5-1 and TRBJ2-5 for the parts outside the CDR3, the full variable domain is KAGVTQTPRYLIKTRGQQVTLSCSPISGHRSVSWYQQTPGQGLQFLFEYFSETQRNKGNFPGRFSGRQFSNSRSEMNVSTLELGDSALYLCASYTSSGRGGAQYFGPGTRLLVL.